Below are 22 T cell receptor beta chains sequenced from a single sample in a study of T cells after yellow fever vaccination. TCRdb re-analysed the 5' RACE reads in MiXCR, keeping a single row per CDR3 protein. This table has 250,000 to 350,000 distinct CDR3 sequences, over 3.5% appearing once. Sequenced material: PBMCs, taken 15 days after the yellow fever booster vaccination. These receptors were taken from a man aged 18 to 29 who received the YFV17D yellow fever vaccine.

This clonotype was seen only a few times. This CDR3 is CASSLVGGPESYEQYF. The CDR3 coding sequence is TGTGCCAGCAGCTTAGTCGGGGGGCCGGAGTCCTACGAGCAGTACTTC. The chain recombines TRBV7-2 with TRBJ2-7, with a weak D call TRBD2 (7 bases). There are 16 residues in the CDR3. Between the trimmed V and J ends, which lost 1 base and 1 base, there was a span of 14 bases. Germline V CDR1 and CDR2: SGHTA, FQGNSA. Full variable domain (remainder filled in from reference TRBV7-2 and TRBJ2-7): GAGVSQSPSNKVTEKGKDVELRCDPISGHTALYWYRQSLGQGLEFLIYFQGNSAPDKSGLPSDRFSAERTGGSVSTLTIQRTQQEDSAVYLCASSLVGGPESYEQYFGPGTRLTVT.

Only a few counts were recorded for this clonotype. V is TRBV10-3 and J is TRBJ2-3; no clear D gene. The CDR3 consists of 16 residues. V was pared by 2 bases and J by 2 bases, with 14 bases between. Germline CDR1 and CDR2: ENHRY and SYGVKD. The CDR3 here is CAISEPTATLTDTQYF. In DNA form, the CDR3 reads TGTGCCATCAGTGAGCCTACAGCGACGCTCACAGATACGCAGTATTTT.

The V call is TRBV20-1, the J call TRBJ1-5; the D gene is possibly TRBD1 (6 bases). V shed 5 bases and J shed 4 bases, with 15 bases lying between them. There are 14 residues in the CDR3. Germline CDR1 reads DFQATT; CDR2 reads SNEGSKA (reference sequence). The CDR3 coding sequence is TGCAGTGCTTTGACAGGTTCCCCTAATCAGCCCCAGCATTTT. Translated, it gives CSALTGSPNQPQHF.

This clonotype was detected many times. V is TRBV7-2 and J is TRBJ1-2, with D unclear. The CDR3 loop spans 15 amino acids. CDR1 is SGHTA and CDR2 is FQGNSA in the germline V gene. The ends were cut back, 2 bases at V and 0 bases at J, with 10 bases in the middle. CDR3 sequence reads: CASSLSAGTNYGYTF. As DNA, the CDR3 is TGTGCCAGCAGCTTATCAGCCGGAACTAACTATGGCTACACCTTC.

CDR3 loop: CASSQEGPYNEQFF. Here the CDR3 DNA reads TGCGCCAGCAGCCAAGAAGGACCTTACAATGAGCAGTTCTTC. The chain employs TRBV4-1 and TRBJ2-1, with D uncertain. Germline V gene sequence: CDR1 MGHRA, CDR2 YSYEKL. The CDR3 length is 14 residues. V lost 0 bases and J 4 bases, leaving 7 bases between the germline ends.

This clonotype was recorded many times. V gene TRBV4-3 combines with J gene TRBJ2-2; no clear D gene. Trimming left V 0 bases short and J 4 bases short, with 9 bases between. The length of the CDR3 is 15 residues. Looked up from germline, CDR1 is LGHNA and CDR2 is YSLEER. The CDR3 coding sequence is TGCGCCAGCAGCCAAGATCTTAGTTCCACCGGGGAGCTGTTTTTT. Translation: CASSQDLSSTGELFF.

This clonotype was detected only a few times. The rearrangement uses TRBV25-1 and TRBJ2-2; D may be TRBD2 (6 bases). Trimming pared 4 bases from V and 1 base from J, leaving 13 bases between. The CDR3 covers 16 residues. Germline CDR1 reads MGHDK; CDR2 reads SYGVNS. CDR3 DNA: TGTGCCAGCAGTGTAGGATGGGGGGAGAACACCGGGGAGCTGTTTTTT. Translated, it gives CASSVGWGENTGELFF.

The V and J genes are TRBV5-1 and TRBJ2-5; D gene uncertain. The germline V gene encodes CDR1 SGHRS and CDR2 YFSETQ. Trimming stripped 1 base from V and 4 bases from J, with 8 bases between. CDR3 length equals 13 residues. The CDR3 sequence: CASSLQWGETQYF. The CDR3, as DNA: TGCGCCAGCAGCTTGCAATGGGGAGAGACCCAGTACTTC.

Only a few counts were recorded for this clonotype. As DNA, the CDR3 is TGCAGTGCTAGAGATCAAGGGACAGGGGAGACCCAGTACTTC. Protein sequence: CSARDQGTGETQYF. This chain connects TRBV20-1 to TRBJ2-5; TRBD1 matches at 9 bases. With 0 bases clipped from V and 5 bases from J, the junction kept 4 bases outside the gene matches. The germline V gene has CDR1 DFQATT and CDR2 SNEGSKA (reference sequence). This CDR3 region has 14 residues.

V and J are TRBV7-2 and TRBJ1-5; D is unclear. The germline V gene has CDR1 SGHTA and CDR2 FQGNSA. V was cut by 2 bases and J by 8 bases, with 7 bases left in between. There are 12 residues in the CDR3. In nucleotides, the CDR3 is TGTGCCAGCAGCTTATTAAATGAGCCCCAGCATTTT. Amino acids: CASSLLNEPQHF.

This clonotype came up a few times. The chain couples TRBV11-2 to TRBJ2-5, with 7 nucleotides matching TRBD2. The germline gives CDR1 SGHAT, CDR2 FQNNGV. The CDR3 is 15 residues long. The J segment lost 4 bases and the V segment lost 4 bases, leaving 9 bases of the junction unmatched. CDR3 sequence: CASSSADGRRETQYF. DNA of the CDR3: TGTGCCAGCAGCTCGGCGGACGGGAGGCGAGAGACCCAGTACTTC.

This clonotype was detected ten times or more. This chain uses TRBV20-1 with TRBJ2-5; a possible D gene is TRBD2 (5 bases). CDR3 length: 14 residues. CDR1 is DFQATT, CDR2 SNEGSKA, per germline (reference sequence). V dropped 0 bases and J dropped 4 bases, with 12 bases sitting between them. Here the CDR3 reads CSARDRLATETQYF. CDR3 bases: TGCAGTGCTAGAGATCGCCTAGCAACAGAGACCCAGTACTTC.

This clonotype has a count of ten or more. The rearrangement uses TRBV4-1 and TRBJ1-4, with D unresolved. The germline V gene encodes CDR1 MGHRA and CDR2 YSYEKL. The CDR3 totals 16 residues. The V end was cut by 0 bases, the J end by 1 base, with 9 bases between. CDR3 protein: CASSQDTDVTNEKLFF. CDR3 nucleotide sequence: TGCGCCAGCAGCCAAGACACGGACGTAACTAATGAAAAACTGTTTTTT.

The CDR3 reads CTSRGHMNTEAFF. The CDR3 DNA follows: TGCACCAGTAGGGGCCACATGAACACTGAAGCTTTCTTT. The rearrangement uses TRBV20-1 and TRBJ1-1; possibly TRBD1 for D (5 bases). Germline CDR1 is DFQATT and CDR2 is SNEGSKA (reference sequence). The CDR3 totals 13 residues.

V and J are TRBV19 and TRBJ2-3; 7 positions agree with TRBD1. Germline loops: CDR1 LNHDA, CDR2 SQIVND (reference sequence). This CDR3 is built from 15 residues. The J segment lost 5 bases and the V segment lost 3 bases, leaving 8 bases of the junction unmatched. The CDR3 is CASSIAARGQDTQYF. The CDR3 region has the DNA TGTGCCAGTAGTATCGCTGCAAGGGGGCAAGATACGCAGTATTTT.

This clonotype has at least ten counts. This rearrangement joins TRBV12-3 or TRBV12-4 to TRBJ2-2; D possibly uses TRBD1 or TRBD2 (5 bases each). The CDR3 is 14 amino acids. The V and J ends lost 5 bases and 7 bases respectively, with 14 bases between them. CDR3 nucleotide sequence: TGTGCCAGCAGTCGGGGCAGGGAAGACGGGGAGCTGTTTTTT. Translating it yields CASSRGREDGELFF.

This clonotype was counted between two and nine times. J is TRBJ1-1 and V is TRBV18; 9 positions agree with TRBD1. Per germline, CDR1 KGHSH and CDR2 LQKENI. This CDR3 has 14 residues. V shed 0 bases and J 5 bases; nucleotides not matched to a gene: 1. CDR3 sequence (DNA): TGTGCCAGCTCACCACCGACAGGGGGAACTGAAGCTTTCTTT. Translation gives CASSPPTGGTEAFF.

This clonotype has just a few counts. The chain combines TRBV12-5 with TRBJ2-3; 7 positions agree with TRBD2. The V gene's germline CDR1 is LGHNT and CDR2 FRNRAP. The CDR3 extends over 16 amino acids. J lost 2 bases, V lost 0 bases, and 5 bases had no gene match. CDR3 sequence (DNA): TGTGCTAGTGGTTTGGTTACGGGGGGTCACACAGATACGCAGTATTTT. This codes for CASGLVTGGHTDTQYF.

The table lists this clonotype with many counts. This rearrangement joins TRBV7-9 to TRBJ2-3, with D unresolved. Germline CDR1 and CDR2: SEHNR and FQNEAQ (reference sequence). The CDR3 is 16 amino acids. V gave up 5 bases and J gave up 0 bases, with 15 bases separating them. In nucleotides, the CDR3 is TGTGCCAGCAGCCCCCCTCTTGGCGGTAGCACAGATACGCAGTATTTT. It specifies CASSPPLGGSTDTQYF.

This clonotype came up many times. The rearrangement uses TRBV29-1 and TRBJ2-7; D is perhaps TRBD1 or TRBD2 (6 bases each). Germline lookup yields CDR1 SQVTM and CDR2 ANQGSEA. This CDR3 spans 15 amino acids. Between the trimmed V and J ends, which lost 1 base and 5 bases, there was a span of 18 bases. The CDR3 bases are TGCAGCGTTGAAGGGGGGGAAAACAGGGCAAACGAGCAGTACTTC. Its translation: CSVEGGENRANEQYF.

Only a few counts were recorded for this clonotype. The CDR3 DNA follows: TGTGCCAGCAGCTTACGGCCGGCTAGCGTCCACGAGCAGTACTTC. Translated, it gives CASSLRPASVHEQYF. V is TRBV7-6 and J is TRBJ2-7; possible D gene TRBD2, 6 bases. This CDR3 comprises 15 residues. Germline V lookup: CDR1 SGHVS, CDR2 FNYEAQ. Trimming took off 2 bases at V and 5 bases at J, with 16 bases between the two ends. The full variable domain, its missing parts supplied by reference TRBV7-6 and TRBJ2-7, is GAGVSQSPRYKVTKRGQDVALRCDPISGHVSLYWYRQALGQGPEFLTYFNYEAQQDKSGLPNDRFSAERPEGSISTLTIQRTEQRDSAMYRCASSLRPASVHEQYFGPGTRLTVT.

The V gene is TRBV12-3 or TRBV12-4, the J gene TRBJ2-7; TRBD2 matches 12 bases. The V and J ends lost 6 bases and 6 bases, in that order; junction bases with no gene match: 6. The CDR3 has 14 amino acids. CDR3 sequence reads: CASSKLAGGLEQYF. CDR3 in DNA: TGTGCCAGCAGCAAGCTAGCGGGGGGGCTCGAGCAGTACTTC.